The T cell receptor (beta chain) under discussion was sequenced for a study of regulatory T cells in long-lasting Graves disease. Findings of the study overall: It was possible that the small sample size reduced accuracy. New patients shared over 900 public clonotypes, and persistent patients shared more, with under 3,500.

Time point: newly diagnosed GD, antithyroid drugs for less than 3 months. PBMC RNA was the source of the TCR library. An endocrinology department in Xi'an, China, recruited the patients. Germline CDR1 SGDLS, CDR2 YYNGEE. The CDR3 contains 17 residues. Germline trimming cut 2 bases from V and 3 bases from J; bases unmatched to any gene: 7. Arm-PCR of CDR3 regions and iRepertoire HTBI primers were the basis on which TCR beta libraries were built. TCRdb re-called the multiplex PCR reads with MiXCR, one entry per CDR3 protein. The sample contains over 300,000 distinct CDR3 sequences, around 15% of which appear only once. As to this clonotype: Antigen unknown.

The source of this sequence is a female donor with Graves disease. Source: peripheral blood mononuclear cells (PBMCs), taken at new diagnosis, from a patient treated with antithyroid drugs. V is TRBV9 and J is TRBJ2-3; 12 bases line up with TRBD2. The CDR3 DNA follows: TGTGCCAGCAGCGTGGGACTAGCGGGCCCTAGAACAGATACGCAGTATTTT. Translation: CASSVGLAGPRTDTQYF. The entire variable domain, with the rest obtained from reference TRBV9 and TRBJ2-3, is as follows: DSGVTQTPKHLITATGQRVTLRCSPRSGDLSVYWYQQSLDQGLQFLIQYYNGEERAKGNILERFSAQQFPDLHSELNLSSLELGDSALYFCASSVGLAGPRTDTQYFGPGTRLTVL.